One sample yielded the 2 T cell receptor beta chains listed below, sequenced in a study of blood T cell repertoires in COVID-19. Produced via immunoSEQ multiplex PCR; TCRdb's table is partial and in-frame only. The table has some 280,000 clones, approximately 90% seen once; the top ten hold 12%. Sequencing was carried out using peripheral blood. The receptors were gathered from a woman aged 60 to 75 with acute or convalescent COVID-19.

This chain joins TRBV27 and TRBJ1-1, with D uncertain. The CDR3 covers 14 residues. V dropped 3 bases and J dropped 5 bases, with 13 bases sitting between them. Germline lookup yields CDR1 MNHEY and CDR2 SMNVEV (reference sequence). CDR3 DNA: TGTGCCAGCAGTTTCGGGGTGGCGTCTACTGAAGCTTTCTTT. Translating it yields CASSFGVASTEAFF.

The gene calls are TRBV6-5 and TRBJ1-3; D unresolved. The CDR3 spans 16 residues. Germline V gives CDR1 MNHEY, CDR2 SVGAGI. Trimming shortened V by 2 bases and J by 1 base, and 12 bases separated the two germline ends. The CDR3 region is CASSYRGPRSGNTIYF. The CDR3 nucleotides read TGTGCCAGCAGTTACAGAGGGCCAAGATCTGGAAACACCATATATTTT.